The 6 T cell receptor beta chains listed next were all sequenced from one sample in a study of cytotoxic CD8 clonotypes in ibrutinib-treated CLL. Data came from immunoSEQ multiplex PCR; TCRdb stores just in-frame clones and leaves some out. The sample carries approximately 120,000 clones, about 50% recorded once. Source: PBMCs, taken after 24 months of ibrutinib treatment. These receptors were taken from a human donor with chronic lymphocytic leukemia.

V gene TRBV6-6 combines with J gene TRBJ2-7, with D possibly being TRBD2 (5 bases). CDR3 size: 10 residues. The germline CDR1 and CDR2 sequences are MNHNY and SVGAGI (reference sequence). Trimming removed 9 bases at V and 3 bases at J, with 6 bases between. The CDR3 loop is CASGLYEQYF. For the CDR3, the DNA is TGTGCCAGTGGACTCTACGAGCAGTACTTC.

This clone was seen once. This chain links TRBV6-6 with TRBJ2-1, with 7 nucleotides matching TRBD1. V shed 4 bases, J shed 2 bases, and the junction held 5 bases outside the gene matches. The length of the CDR3 is 15 residues. The germline V gene encodes CDR1 MNHNY and CDR2 SVGAGI (reference sequence). The CDR3 reads CASSSLQGPYNEQFF. In DNA, the CDR3 is TGTGCCAGCAGTTCATTACAGGGGCCCTACAATGAGCAGTTCTTC.

The chain uses TRBV2 and TRBJ2-4; 15 bases line up with TRBD2. The CDR3 consists of 17 residues. The germline CDR1 and CDR2 sequences are SNHLY and FYNNEI. V lost 5 bases and J lost 7; bases outside the gene matches: 9. In DNA, the CDR3 is TGTGCCAGCAGTAAACGGACTAGCGGGGGGGCCGGGAACATTCAGTACTTC. Protein sequence: CASSKRTSGGAGNIQYF.

This clone came up once. The V and J genes are TRBV30 and TRBJ1-3; D ambiguous. Germline CDR1 is GTSNPN and CDR2 is SVGIG (reference sequence). The CDR3 consists of 15 residues. Trimming left V 5 bases short and J 0 bases short, with 14 bases between. CDR3 amino acids: CAWRPDGISGNTIYF. The CDR3 DNA sequence: TGTGCCTGGCGGCCCGACGGGATCTCTGGAAACACCATATATTTT.

This sequence joins TRBV9 and TRBJ1-2; D possibly corresponds to TRBD1 (6 bases). Looked up from germline, CDR1 is SGDLS and CDR2 is YYNGEE. V lost 3 bases, J lost 3 bases, and 12 bases lay in between. The CDR3 runs 14 residues. CDR3 in amino acids: CASSASDRYYGYTF. In DNA, the CDR3 is TGTGCCAGCAGCGCCTCGGACAGATACTATGGCTACACCTTC.

The chain's CDR3 is CASRGSAGGSEAFF. In DNA form, the CDR3 reads TGTGCCAGCAGGGGGAGTGCAGGGGGAAGTGAAGCTTTCTTT. The chain links TRBV6-4 to TRBJ1-1; 7 nucleotides align to TRBD1. This CDR3 has 14 amino acids. The J segment lost 7 bases and the V segment lost 6 bases, leaving 11 bases of the junction unmatched. From germline, CDR1 is MRHNA and CDR2 SNTAGT.